This TCR beta chain was identified in a study of cytomegalovirus exposure and HLA in healthy donors. The PCR ran on 60 Vbeta and 13 Jbeta primers. The repertoire was sequenced with immunoSEQ multiplex PCR; TCRdb's copy has only in-frame clones and lacks some. The data hold 180,000 or so clones, with 65% to 80% observed a single time. This clone showed up just a few times. Trimming took 0 bases from V and 6 from J; bases not matched to a gene: 7. CDR1 and CDR2 from the germline V gene are LGHNA and YSLEER. This CDR3 contains 16 residues. This TCR was sampled from a woman aged 25 to 39 in good health and CMV-seropositive. The sequenced sample consisted of PBMCs. This chain links TRBV4-3 with TRBJ1-4; 7 bases match TRBD1. CDR3 coding DNA: TGCGCCAGCAGCCAAGATACAGGGGAGCCTTATGAAAAACTGTTTTTT. Translation: CASSQDTGEPYEKLFF.